Shown below are 3 T cell receptor beta chains from a single sample sequenced in a study of blood T cell repertoires in COVID-19. The data were produced by immunoSEQ multiplex PCR, yet TCRdb's version contains in-frame clones alone and is incomplete. The sample consists of approximately 190,000 clones, 70% to 90% of them appearing once. Sample: peripheral blood. The receptors were sampled from a man between 60 and 70 years old with active or convalescent COVID-19.

The chain joins TRBV6-5 to TRBJ1-2; 7 bases match TRBD1. V gave up 8 bases and J gave up 4 bases; unmatched junction bases: 7. Germline V gene sequence: CDR1 MNHEY, CDR2 SVGAGI. This CDR3 is 13 amino acids long. CDR3 loop: CASVGQAGYGYTF. CDR3 sequence (DNA): TGTGCCAGCGTTGGACAGGCCGGCTATGGCTACACCTTC.

The chain recombines TRBV7-9 with TRBJ1-2; tentatively, D is TRBD1 (6 bases). This CDR3 has 16 amino acids. The germline V gene encodes CDR1 SEHNR and CDR2 FQNEAQ (reference sequence). V was pared by 1 base and J by 1 base, with 13 bases between. In DNA, the CDR3 is TGTGCCAGCAGCTTAGGTGGGGGCGGTGGTAACTATGGCTACACCTTC. It codes for CASSLGGGGGNYGYTF.

This clone appeared once. The genes are TRBV10-3 and TRBJ2-7; 9 bases match TRBD1. V was pared by 3 bases and J by 5 bases, with 14 bases of the junction left unmatched. CDR1 ENHRY and CDR2 SYGVKD come from the germline V gene. The CDR3 is made up of 17 amino acids. Written as DNA, the CDR3 is TGTGCCATCAGTGACCTAGGACAGGGGCTGGCTATCCACGAGCAGTACTTC. Amino acids: CAISDLGQGLAIHEQYF.